This TCR beta chain was captured in a study of blood T cell repertoires in COVID-19. The protocol was immunoSEQ multiplex PCR, while the TCRdb copy is restricted to in-frame clones and leaves out a portion. The table has nearly 110,000 clones, approximately 80% seen once. The CDR3 sequence is 15 residues long. Trimming cost V 6 bases and J 0 bases; bases outside gene matches: 4. The germline CDR1 and CDR2 sequences are LNHDA and SQIVND (reference sequence). Sequencing was performed on peripheral blood. The chain links TRBV19 to TRBJ1-4, with 7 bases aligning to TRBD1. The sequence derives from a woman in her fifties or sixties with acute or convalescent COVID-19. The CDR3 sequence: CASSRTGPTNEKLFF. Here the CDR3 DNA reads TGTGCCAGTAGCCGGACAGGCCCAACTAATGAAAAACTGTTTTTT.